These T cell receptor beta chains were read from a single sample in a study of Ad26.COV2.S vaccination and SARS-CoV-2 variants. Here immunoSEQ multiplex PCR was the method, and the copy in TCRdb shows in-frame clones only, minus some. Among approximately 340,000 clones, roughly 84% were seen once, and the ten largest hold around 3%. The sequenced sample was peripheral blood, obtained in a trial of Ad26.COV2.S vaccine versus placebo. Source of these receptors: a person aged 18 to 59 who received the Ad26.COV2.S COVID-19 vaccine or a placebo. Each CDR3 is given without its conserved first and last residue.

V,J,CDR3
TRBV28,TRBJ1-6,ASSSRAGGSPLH
TRBV27,TRBJ2-7,ASSPLGHYEQY
TRBV5-1,TRBJ2-1,ASSSQGVTYNEQF
TRBV19,TRBJ2-1,ASAGLAGGYNEQF
TRBV28,TRBJ2-7,ASVSPLMYEQY
TRBV4-3,TRBJ2-1,ASSQDRGGGVLEQF
TRBV7-2,TRBJ1-1,ASSFGQMNTEAF
TRBV2,TRBJ2-1,ASRKGQGRNEQF
TRBV5-4,TRBJ1-2,ASSLENRDYGYT
TRBV11-3,TRBJ1-2,ASSLNPRVEPS
TRBV7-9,TRBJ1-5,ASSAQGISNQPQH
TRBV11-2,TRBJ2-4,ASSLEGVRTGEGIQY
TRBV30,TRBJ1-3,AWSVLLGNTIY
TRBV7-2,TRBJ2-7,ASSSYSGRPHYEQY
TRBV9,TRBJ2-6,ASSDRRVSGANVLT
TRBV18,TRBJ2-3,ASSPFRTGATDTQY
TRBV29-1,TRBJ1-2,SVESPSFGYT
TRBV6-1,TRBJ2-3,ASSEISGSGTDTQY
TRBV16,TRBJ1-3,ASSQSELRRNTIY
TRBV9,TRBJ2-1,ASSVSASGLQGANEQF
TRBV27,TRBJ2-2,ASSRVRGTGELF
TRBV7-2,TRBJ2-7,ASSWQGAYEQY
TRBV6-5,TRBJ2-5,ASSYWQGGETQY
TRBV7-8,TRBJ1-6,ASSLVRGNSPLH
TRBV18,TRBJ2-3,ASSPPLSGGPYTQY
TRBV30,TRBJ1-2,AWSILSLGYT
TRBV4-1,TRBJ1-6,ASSQEGIGRILH
TRBV27,TRBJ2-7,ASSLGRDPLYEQY
TRBV29-1,TRBJ1-4,SVGDRVPEKLF
TRBV6-6,TRBJ2-3,ASRGTSGERPDTQY
TRBV28,TRBJ2-4,ASSSEGSPEGNIQY
TRBV4-3,TRBJ1-4,ASSQDRYRGWSEKLF
TRBV30,TRBJ1-5,AWSVSRGGQPQH
TRBV7-2,TRBJ2-1,ASSLARRGRIGNEQF
TRBV11-3,TRBJ2-3,ASSSGLAGAVDTQY
TRBV2,TRBJ1-2,ASSQGLQGGYT
TRBV5-4,TRBJ2-3,ASSWTLASGTDTQY
TRBV15,TRBJ1-1,ATSRRGGRNTEAF
TRBV18,TRBJ2-7,ASSPSDQIGYEQY
TRBV5-4,TRBJ2-3,ASKGQGSHTQY
TRBV5-1,TRBJ2-3,ASSSGTSGDTDTQY
TRBV13,TRBJ2-1,ASSLGGNEQF
TRBV5-1,TRBJ1-1,ASSFRSANTEAF
TRBV15,TRBJ1-1,ATSRDRGGSTEAF
TRBV12-3/TRBV12-4,TRBJ2-7,ASSLDPSEQY
TRBV4-1,TRBJ2-1,ASSQVERVAPNNEQF
TRBV23-1,TRBJ2-7,ASSQSEGTVPPYEQY
TRBV18,TRBJ2-3,ASSPIAGTRDTQY
TRBV6-5,TRBJ2-5,ASLRSGQSQETQY
TRBV7-8,TRBJ2-7,ASSLAASGSSEQY
TRBV18,TRBJ1-6,ASTEGRLNSPLH
TRBV10-2,TRBJ2-1,ASSAGTRYNEQF
TRBV19,TRBJ1-2,ASSRTGANYGYT
TRBV10-3,TRBJ2-1,AISGPLAGINNEQF